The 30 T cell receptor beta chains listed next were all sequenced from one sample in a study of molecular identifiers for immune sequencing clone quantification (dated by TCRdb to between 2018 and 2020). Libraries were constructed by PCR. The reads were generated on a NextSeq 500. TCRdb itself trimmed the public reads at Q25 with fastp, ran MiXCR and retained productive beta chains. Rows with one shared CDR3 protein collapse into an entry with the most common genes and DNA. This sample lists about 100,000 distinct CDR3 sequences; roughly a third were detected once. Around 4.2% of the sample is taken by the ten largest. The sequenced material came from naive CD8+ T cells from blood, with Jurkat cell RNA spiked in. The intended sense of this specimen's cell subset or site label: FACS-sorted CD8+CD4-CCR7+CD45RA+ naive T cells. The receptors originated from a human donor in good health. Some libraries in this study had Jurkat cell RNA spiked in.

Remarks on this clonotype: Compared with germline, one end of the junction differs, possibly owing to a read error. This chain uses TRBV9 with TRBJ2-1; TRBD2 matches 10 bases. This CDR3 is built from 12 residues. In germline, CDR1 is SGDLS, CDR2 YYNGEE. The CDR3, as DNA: TGTGCCAGCAGCGTAGTTAGCGGGAGGCGGCTCTTC. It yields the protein CASSVVSGRRLF.

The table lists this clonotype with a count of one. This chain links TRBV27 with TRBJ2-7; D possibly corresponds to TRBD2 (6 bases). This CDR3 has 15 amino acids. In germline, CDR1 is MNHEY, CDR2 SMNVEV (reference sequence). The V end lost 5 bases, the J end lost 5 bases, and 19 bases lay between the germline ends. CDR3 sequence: CASSPPGTPADEQYF. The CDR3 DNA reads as TGTGCCAGCAGTCCACCGGGGACTCCCGCCGACGAGCAGTACTTC.

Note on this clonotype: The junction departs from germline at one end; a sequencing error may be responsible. CDR3 in DNA: TGTTCCAGCAGTATCAGGGGCTATAGCACAGATACGCAGTATTTT. It codes for CSSSIRGYSTDTQYF. The V gene is TRBV11-3, the J gene TRBJ2-3, with TRBD1 as a possible D gene (6 bases). The CDR3 sequence is 15 residues long. CDR1 SGHNT and CDR2 YENEEA come from the germline V gene.

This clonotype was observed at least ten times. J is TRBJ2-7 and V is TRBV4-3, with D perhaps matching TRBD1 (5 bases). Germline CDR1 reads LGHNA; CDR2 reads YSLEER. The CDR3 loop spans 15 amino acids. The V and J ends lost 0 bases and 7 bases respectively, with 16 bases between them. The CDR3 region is CASSQDVGRVGEQYF. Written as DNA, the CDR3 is TGCGCCAGCAGCCAAGATGTGGGCAGGGTCGGAGAGCAGTACTTC.

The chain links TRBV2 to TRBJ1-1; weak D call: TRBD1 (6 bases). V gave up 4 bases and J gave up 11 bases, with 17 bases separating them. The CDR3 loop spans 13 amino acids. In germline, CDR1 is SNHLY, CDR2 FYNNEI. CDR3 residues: CASSVSPGDAAFF. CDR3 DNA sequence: TGTGCCAGCAGTGTATCCCCAGGGGATGCGGCTTTCTTT.

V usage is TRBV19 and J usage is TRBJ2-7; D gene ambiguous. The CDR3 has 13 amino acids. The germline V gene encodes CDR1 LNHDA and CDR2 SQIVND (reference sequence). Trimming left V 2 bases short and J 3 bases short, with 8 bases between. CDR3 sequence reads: CASSISQVYEQYF. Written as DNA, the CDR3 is TGTGCCAGTAGTATAAGCCAGGTCTACGAGCAGTACTTC. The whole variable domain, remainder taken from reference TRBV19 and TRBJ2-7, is DGGITQSPKYLFRKEGQNVTLSCEQNLNHDAMYWYRQDPGQGLRLIYYSQIVNDFQKGDIAEGYSVSREKKESFPLTVTSAQKNPTAFYLCASSISQVYEQYFGPGTRLTVT.

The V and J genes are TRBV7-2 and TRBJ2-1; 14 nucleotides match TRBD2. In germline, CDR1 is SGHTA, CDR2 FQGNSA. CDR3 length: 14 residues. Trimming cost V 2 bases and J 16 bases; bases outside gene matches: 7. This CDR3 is CASSLRLAGGPSFF. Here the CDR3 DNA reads TGTGCCAGCAGCTTACGACTAGCGGGAGGGCCGTCCTTCTTC.

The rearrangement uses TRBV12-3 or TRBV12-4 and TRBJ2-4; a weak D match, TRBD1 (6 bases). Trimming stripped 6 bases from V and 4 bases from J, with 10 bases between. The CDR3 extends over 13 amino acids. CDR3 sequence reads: CASRQGTKNIQYF. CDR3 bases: TGTGCCAGCAGGCAGGGGACAAAAAACATTCAGTACTTC.

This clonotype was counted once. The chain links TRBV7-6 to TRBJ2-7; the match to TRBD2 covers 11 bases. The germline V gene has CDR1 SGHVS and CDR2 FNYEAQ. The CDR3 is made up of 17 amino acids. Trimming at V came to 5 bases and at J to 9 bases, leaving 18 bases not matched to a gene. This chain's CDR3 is CASSPVAGGPIGDGQYF. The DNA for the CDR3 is TGTGCCAGCAGCCCGGTAGCGGGAGGGCCTATCGGGGACGGGCAGTACTTC.

CDR3 in amino acids: CASSQDRRAPYEQYF. The CDR3 DNA reads as TGCGCCAGCAGCCAAGATAGGCGGGCACCCTACGAGCAGTACTTC. This sequence joins TRBV4-3 and TRBJ2-7; a possible D gene is TRBD2 (5 bases). The V gene's germline CDR1 is LGHNA and CDR2 YSLEER. CDR3 length: 15 amino acids. Between the trimmed V and J ends, which lost 0 bases and 2 bases, there was a span of 11 bases.

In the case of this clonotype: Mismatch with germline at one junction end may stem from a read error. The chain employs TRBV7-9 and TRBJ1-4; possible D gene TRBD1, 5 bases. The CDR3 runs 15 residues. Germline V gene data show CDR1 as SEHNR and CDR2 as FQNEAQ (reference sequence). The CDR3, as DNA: TGTGCCAGCAGCTTAGCGCCAGGGAGTAATGAAAAACTGATTTTT. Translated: CASSLAPGSNEKLIF.

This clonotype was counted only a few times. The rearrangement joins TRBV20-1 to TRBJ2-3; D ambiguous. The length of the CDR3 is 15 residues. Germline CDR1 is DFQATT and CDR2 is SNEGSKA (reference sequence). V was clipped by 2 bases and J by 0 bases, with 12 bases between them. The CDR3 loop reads CSARQWISSTDTQYF. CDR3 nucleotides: TGCAGTGCTAGACAGTGGATCTCTAGCACAGATACGCAGTATTTT.

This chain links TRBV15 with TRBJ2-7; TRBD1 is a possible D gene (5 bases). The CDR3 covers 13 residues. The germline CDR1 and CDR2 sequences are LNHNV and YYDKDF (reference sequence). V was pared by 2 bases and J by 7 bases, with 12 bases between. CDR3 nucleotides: TGTGCCACCAGCAGATACCCAGGGATTGAGCAGTACTTC. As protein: CATSRYPGIEQYF. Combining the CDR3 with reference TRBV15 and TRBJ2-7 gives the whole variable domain DAMVIQNPRYQVTQFGKPVTLSCSQTLNHNVMYWYQQKSSQAPKLLFHYYDKDFNNEADTPDNFQSRRPNTSFCFLDIRSPGLGDTAMYLCATSRYPGIEQYFGPGTRLTVT.

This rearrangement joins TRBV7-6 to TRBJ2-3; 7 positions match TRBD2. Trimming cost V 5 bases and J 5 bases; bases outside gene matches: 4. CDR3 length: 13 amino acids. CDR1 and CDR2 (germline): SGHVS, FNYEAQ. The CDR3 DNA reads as TGTGCCAGCAGCCGTGGGGGGGGAGATACGCAGTATTTT. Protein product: CASSRGGGDTQYF.

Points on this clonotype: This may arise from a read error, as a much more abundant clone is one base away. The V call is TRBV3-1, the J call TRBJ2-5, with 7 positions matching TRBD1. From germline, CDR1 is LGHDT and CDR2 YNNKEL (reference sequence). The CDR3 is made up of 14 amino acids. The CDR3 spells CASSRDRDQGTQYF. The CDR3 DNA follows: TGTGCCAGCAGCCGGGACAGAGACCAAGGGACCCAGTACTTC.

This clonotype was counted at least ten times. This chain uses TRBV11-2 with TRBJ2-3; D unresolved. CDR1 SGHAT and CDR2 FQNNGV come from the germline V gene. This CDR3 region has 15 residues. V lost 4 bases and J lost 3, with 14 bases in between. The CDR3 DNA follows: TGTGCCAGCAGCTCAGGCCTGGCTGTAACAGATACGCAGTATTTT. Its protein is CASSSGLAVTDTQYF.

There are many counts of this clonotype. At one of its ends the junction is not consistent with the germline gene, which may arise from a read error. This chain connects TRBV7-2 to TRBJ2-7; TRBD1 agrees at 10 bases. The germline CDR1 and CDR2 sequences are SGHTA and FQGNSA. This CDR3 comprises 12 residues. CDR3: CASSFSIGTGEF. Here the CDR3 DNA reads TGTGCCAGCAGCTTTTCGATAGGGACAGGGGAGTTC. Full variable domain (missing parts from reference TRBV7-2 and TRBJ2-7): GAGVSQSPSNKVTEKGKDVELRCDPISGHTALYWYRQSLGQGLEFLIYFQGNSAPDKSGLPSDRFSAERTGGSVSTLTIQRTQQEDSAVYLCASSFSIGTGEFGPGTRLTVT.

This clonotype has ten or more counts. Here the CDR3 reads CSGYSGANVLTF. Here the CDR3 DNA reads TGCAGTGGGTATTCTGGGGCCAACGTCCTGACTTTC. The chain uses TRBV20-1 and TRBJ2-6; D is unclear. The CDR3 loop spans 12 amino acids. Germline CDR1 is DFQATT and CDR2 is SNEGSKA (reference sequence). The ends were cut back, 7 bases at V and 1 base at J, with 5 bases in the middle.

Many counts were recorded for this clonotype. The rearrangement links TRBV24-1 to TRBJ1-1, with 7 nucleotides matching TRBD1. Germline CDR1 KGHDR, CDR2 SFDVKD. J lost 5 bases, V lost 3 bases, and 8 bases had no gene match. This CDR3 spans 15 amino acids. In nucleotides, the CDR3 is TGTGCCACCAGTGATGGGGCCGACAGGGCGACTGAAGCTTTCTTT. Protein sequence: CATSDGADRATEAFF.

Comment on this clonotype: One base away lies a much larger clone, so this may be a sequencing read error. This chain's CDR3 is CASSRDAQIQLRKVNTEAFF. The CDR3 nucleotides read TGTGCCAGCAGCCGAGATGCTCAAATACAGTTAAGGAAAGTGAACACTGAAGCTTTCTTT. This chain links TRBV6-5 with TRBJ1-1, with unresolved D. The length of the CDR3 is 20 residues. Trimming cost V 6 bases and J 0 bases, with 29 bases left between them. Germline V gene data show CDR1 as MNHEY and CDR2 as SVGAGI.

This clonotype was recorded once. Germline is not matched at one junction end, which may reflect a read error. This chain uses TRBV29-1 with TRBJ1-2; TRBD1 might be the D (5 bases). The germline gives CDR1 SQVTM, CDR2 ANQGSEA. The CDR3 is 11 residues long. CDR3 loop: CSVEQGYGYAF. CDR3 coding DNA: TGCAGCGTTGAACAGGGTTATGGCTACGCCTTC.

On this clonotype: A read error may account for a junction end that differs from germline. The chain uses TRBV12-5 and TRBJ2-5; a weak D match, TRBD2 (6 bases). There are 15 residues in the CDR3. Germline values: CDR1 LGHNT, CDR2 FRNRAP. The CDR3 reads CASGLWRGRQETQSF. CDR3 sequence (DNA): TGTGCTAGTGGTTTGTGGAGGGGACGGCAAGAGACCCAGTCCTTC.

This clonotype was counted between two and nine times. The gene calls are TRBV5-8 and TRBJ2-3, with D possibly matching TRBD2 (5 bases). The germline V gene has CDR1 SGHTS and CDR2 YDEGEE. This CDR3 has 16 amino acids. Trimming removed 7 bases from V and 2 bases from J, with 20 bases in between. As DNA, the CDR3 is TGTGCCAGCGAGGGAACCTTTCGCCCCTCCACAGATACGCAGTATTTT. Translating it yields CASEGTFRPSTDTQYF.

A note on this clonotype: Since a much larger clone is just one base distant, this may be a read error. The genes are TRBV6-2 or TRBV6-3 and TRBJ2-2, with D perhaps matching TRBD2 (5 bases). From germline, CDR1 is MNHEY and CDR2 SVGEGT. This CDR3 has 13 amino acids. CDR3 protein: CASSYLRNGELIF. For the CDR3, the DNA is TGTGCCAGCAGTTATCTACGGAACGGGGAGCTGATTTTT.

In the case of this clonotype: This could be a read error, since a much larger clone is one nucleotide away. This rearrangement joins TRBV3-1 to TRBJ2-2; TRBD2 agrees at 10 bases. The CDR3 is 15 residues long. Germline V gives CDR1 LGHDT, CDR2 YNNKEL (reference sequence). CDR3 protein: CASSPGLASPGELIF. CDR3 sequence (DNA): TGTGCCAGCAGCCCGGGACTAGCGTCCCCCGGGGAGCTGATTTTT.

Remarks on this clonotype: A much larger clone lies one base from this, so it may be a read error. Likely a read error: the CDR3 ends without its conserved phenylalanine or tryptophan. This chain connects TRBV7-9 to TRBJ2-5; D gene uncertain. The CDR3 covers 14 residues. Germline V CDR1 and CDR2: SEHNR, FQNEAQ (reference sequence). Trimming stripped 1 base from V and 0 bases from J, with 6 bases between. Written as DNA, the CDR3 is TGTGCCAGCAGCTTAGAGGTACACCAAGAGACCCAGTACTGC. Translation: CASSLEVHQETQYC.

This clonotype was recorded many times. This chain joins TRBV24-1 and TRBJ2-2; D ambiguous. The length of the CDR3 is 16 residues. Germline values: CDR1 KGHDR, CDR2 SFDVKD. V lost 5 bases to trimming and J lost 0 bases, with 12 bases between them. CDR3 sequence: CATSGRRGPNTGELFF. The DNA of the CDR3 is TGTGCCACCAGTGGCCGTCGAGGACCGAACACCGGGGAGCTGTTTTTT.

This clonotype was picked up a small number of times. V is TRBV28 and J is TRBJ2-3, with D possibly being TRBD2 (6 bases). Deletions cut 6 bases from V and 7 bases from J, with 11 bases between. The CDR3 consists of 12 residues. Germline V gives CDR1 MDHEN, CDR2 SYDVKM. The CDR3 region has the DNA TGTGCCAGCAGGCCAGGAGGGTATACGCAGTATTTT. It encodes CASRPGGYTQYF.

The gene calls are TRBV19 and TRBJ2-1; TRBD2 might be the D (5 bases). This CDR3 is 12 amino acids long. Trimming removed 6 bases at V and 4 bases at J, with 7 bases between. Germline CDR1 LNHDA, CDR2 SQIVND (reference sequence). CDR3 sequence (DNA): TGTGCCAGTAGCAGCGGTTACAATGAGCAGTTCTTC. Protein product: CASSSGYNEQFF.

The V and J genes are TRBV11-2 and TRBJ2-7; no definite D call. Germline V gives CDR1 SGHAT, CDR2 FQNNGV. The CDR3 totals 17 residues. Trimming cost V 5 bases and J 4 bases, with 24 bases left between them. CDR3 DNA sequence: TGTGCCAGCAGCATATTCGGGCGGACGGGTAGACGGTACGAGCAGTACTTC. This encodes CASSIFGRTGRRYEQYF.